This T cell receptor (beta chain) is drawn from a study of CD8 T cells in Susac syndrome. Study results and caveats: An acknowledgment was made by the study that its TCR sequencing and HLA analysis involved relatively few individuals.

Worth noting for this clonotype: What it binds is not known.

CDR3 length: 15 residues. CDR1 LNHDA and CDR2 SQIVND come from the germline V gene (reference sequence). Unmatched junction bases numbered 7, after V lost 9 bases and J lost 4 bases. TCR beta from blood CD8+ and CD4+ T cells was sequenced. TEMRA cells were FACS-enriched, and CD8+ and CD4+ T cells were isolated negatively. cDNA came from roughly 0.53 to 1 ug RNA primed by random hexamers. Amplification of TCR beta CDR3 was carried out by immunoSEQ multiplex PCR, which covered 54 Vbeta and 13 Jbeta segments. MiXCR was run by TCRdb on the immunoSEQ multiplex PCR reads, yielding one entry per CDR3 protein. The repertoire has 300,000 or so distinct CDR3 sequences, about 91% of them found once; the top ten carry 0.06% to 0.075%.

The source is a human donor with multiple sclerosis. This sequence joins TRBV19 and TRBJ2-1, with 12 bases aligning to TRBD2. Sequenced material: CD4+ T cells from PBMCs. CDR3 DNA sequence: TGTGCCAGCTCTTCTAGCGGGGGGGTGTACAATGAGCAGTTCTTC. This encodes CASSSSGGVYNEQFF.